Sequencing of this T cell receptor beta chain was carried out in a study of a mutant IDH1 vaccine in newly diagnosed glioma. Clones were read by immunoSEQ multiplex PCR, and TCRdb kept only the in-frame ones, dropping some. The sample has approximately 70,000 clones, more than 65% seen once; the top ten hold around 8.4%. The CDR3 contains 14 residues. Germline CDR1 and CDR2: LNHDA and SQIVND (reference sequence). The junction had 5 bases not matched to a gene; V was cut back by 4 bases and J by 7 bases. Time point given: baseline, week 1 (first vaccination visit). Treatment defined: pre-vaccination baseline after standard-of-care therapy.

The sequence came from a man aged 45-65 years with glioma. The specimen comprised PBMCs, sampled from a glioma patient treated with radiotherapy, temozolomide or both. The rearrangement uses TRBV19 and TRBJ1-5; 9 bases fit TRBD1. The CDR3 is CASSTGQGWQPQHF. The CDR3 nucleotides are TGTGCCAGTAGTACAGGACAGGGGTGGCAGCCCCAGCATTTT.